These T cell receptor beta chains were read from a single sample in a study of cytomegalovirus exposure and HLA in healthy donors. The protocol was immunoSEQ multiplex PCR, while the TCRdb copy is restricted to in-frame clones and leaves out a portion. Here the sample spans some 100,000 clones, roughly 74% being singletons. The source material was PBMCs. All receptors come from a female donor in good health and CMV-seropositive. Each CDR3 is given with its conserved first and last residue. Each record gives: V gene, D gene, J gene, clone size, CDR3 DNA, CDR3 protein. The D gene is left open where the match is weak. Not every row has a clone size; where given, it reads once, few, many or a size class.

V gene: TRBV10-1
D gene: TRBD1
J gene: TRBJ1-1
clone size: .
CDR3 DNA: TGCGCCAGCAGTCACTCCGGGACAGGGTTCGCGGCTTTCTTT
CDR3 protein: CASSHSGTGFAAFF

V gene: TRBV10-3
D gene: TRBD2
J gene: TRBJ2-7
clone size: .
CDR3 DNA: TGTGCCATCAGTGGTGCTAGCGGGAGAACTCCCTACGAGCAGTACTTC
CDR3 protein: CAISGASGRTPYEQYF

V gene: TRBV11-2
D gene: .
J gene: TRBJ1-6
clone size: .
CDR3 DNA: TGTGCCAGCACCCTAAGGGGTAATTCACCCCTCCACTTT
CDR3 protein: CASTLRGNSPLHF

V gene: TRBV7-3
D gene: .
J gene: TRBJ2-3
clone size: .
CDR3 DNA: TGTGCCAGCAGCCCTAGGGGTTACACAGATACGCAGTATTTT
CDR3 protein: CASSPRGYTDTQYF

V gene: TRBV28
D gene: .
J gene: TRBJ2-2
clone size: .
CDR3 DNA: TGTGCCAGCACCCAGAGGATGGCCGGGGAGCTGTTTTTT
CDR3 protein: CASTQRMAGELFF

V gene: TRBV11-3
D gene: TRBD2
J gene: TRBJ2-1
clone size: .
CDR3 DNA: TGTGCCAGCAGCCGAGGCCCGGGACTAGCGATGAACTACAATGAGCAGTTCTTC
CDR3 protein: CASSRGPGLAMNYNEQFF

V gene: TRBV2
D gene: TRBD2
J gene: TRBJ2-3
clone size: few
CDR3 DNA: TGTGCCAGCAGTCTACTACTAGCGGGAGGGATGGATACGCAGTATTTT
CDR3 protein: CASSLLLAGGMDTQYF

V gene: TRBV6-1
D gene: .
J gene: TRBJ1-2
clone size: .
CDR3 DNA: TGTGCCAGCCTGGAGCGGGGGTCCGGTAACTATGGCTACACCTTC
CDR3 protein: CASLERGSGNYGYTF

V gene: TRBV6-1
D gene: .
J gene: TRBJ2-7
clone size: .
CDR3 DNA: TGTGCCAGCCAGGGCACCGCACCTCCCGAGCAGTACTTC
CDR3 protein: CASQGTAPPEQYF

V gene: TRBV28
D gene: .
J gene: TRBJ1-5
clone size: .
CDR3 DNA: TGTGCCAGCAGTTTAGGGGGGTATAGCAATCAGCCCCAGCATTTT
CDR3 protein: CASSLGGYSNQPQHF

V gene: TRBV30
D gene: .
J gene: TRBJ1-1
clone size: once
CDR3 DNA: TGTGCCTGGAGTCCGCGGGCCCAACTCATGAACACTGAAGCTTTCTTT
CDR3 protein: CAWSPRAQLMNTEAFF

V gene: TRBV4-1
D gene: .
J gene: TRBJ1-6
clone size: many
CDR3 DNA: TGCGCCAGCAGCCAAGGAGTAAATAATTCACCCCTCCACTTT
CDR3 protein: CASSQGVNNSPLHF

V gene: TRBV6-1
D gene: TRBD2
J gene: TRBJ2-1
clone size: few
CDR3 DNA: TGTGCCAGCAGTGAATCGAGCGGGGGGGCTTGGGGTGAGCAGTTCTTC
CDR3 protein: CASSESSGGAWGEQFF

V gene: TRBV2
D gene: .
J gene: TRBJ2-7
clone size: .
CDR3 DNA: TGTGCCAGCAGACGGAACAGGGAAGGACCTTACGAGCAGTACTTC
CDR3 protein: CASRRNREGPYEQYF

V gene: TRBV6-1
D gene: .
J gene: TRBJ1-5
clone size: once
CDR3 DNA: TGTGCCAGCAGTGAAGCGGGGACACAAAATCAGCCCCAGCATTTT
CDR3 protein: CASSEAGTQNQPQHF

V gene: TRBV30
D gene: TRBD1
J gene: TRBJ2-3
clone size: .
CDR3 DNA: TGTGCCTGCCCGACAGGGTTTGGCACAGATACGCAGTATTTT
CDR3 protein: CACPTGFGTDTQYF